These 17 T cell receptor beta chains share one sample of origin, sequenced in a study of T cells in Graves' hyperthyroidism and ophthalmopathy (dated by TCRdb to between 2018 and 2021). Library creation used multiplex PCR. Data came from an Illumina HiSeq 2000. The TCR beta CDR3 regions were amplified from the RNA transcripts. For the first round of RT-PCR on the TCR CDR3, the HTBI primer set was used together with the Qiagen OneStep RT-PCR kit. Through fastp at Q25 and MiXCR, TCRdb rebuilt clones from the public reads, retaining in-frame beta chains. Identical CDR3 protein sequences are pooled into one entry, listed with their most common genes and DNA. The sample table shows 500,000 to 650,000 distinct CDR3 sequences, and roughly 14% are seen once. The top ten clonotypes cover under 15% of the sample. The sequenced sample consisted of blood. These receptors originate from a woman aged 50 to 60 with Graves' ophthalmopathy.

This clonotype has ten or more counts. The J gene is TRBJ1-1, the V gene TRBV15, with 7 nucleotides matching TRBD1. Germline trimming cut 1 base from V and 7 bases from J; bases unmatched to any gene: 15. Germline V CDR1 and CDR2: LNHNV, YYDKDF (reference sequence). The CDR3 totals 17 residues. CDR3 protein: CATSRGGLLDRAREAFF. In DNA form, the CDR3 reads TGTGCCACCAGCAGAGGAGGGCTATTAGACAGGGCGCGTGAAGCTTTCTTT. Supplemented by reference TRBV15 and TRBJ1-1, the full variable domain reads DAMVIQNPRYQVTQFGKPVTLSCSQTLNHNVMYWYQQKSSQAPKLLFHYYDKDFNNEADTPDNFQSRRPNTSFCFLDIRSPGLGDTAMYLCATSRGGLLDRAREAFFGQGTRLTVV.

In its sample, this clonotype was seen a few times. In this CDR3 the conserved last residue, phenylalanine or tryptophan, is missing, so a read error is likely. The CDR3 sequence: CASSTRRDGYTL. The CDR3 nucleotides are TGTGCCAGCAGTACCAGACGGGATGGCTACACCCTC. The rearrangement joins TRBV12-3 or TRBV12-4 to TRBJ1-2; no firm D call. The V end was cut by 5 bases, the J end by 6 bases, with 10 bases between. The CDR3 has 12 amino acids.

This clonotype was picked up many times. The junction departs from the called germline gene at one end, perhaps through a read error. The chain recombines TRBV12-3 or TRBV12-4 with TRBJ2-7; 8 bases are a match to TRBD1. This CDR3 spans 11 amino acids. CDR3 nucleotides: TGTGCCAGCAGCGACAGGGGAACCGTGCACTTC. Amino acid sequence: CASSDRGTVHF.

This clonotype was counted many times. This rearrangement joins TRBV28 to TRBJ2-7; D remains unclear. The CDR3 spans 14 residues. The V gene's germline CDR1 is MDHEN and CDR2 SYDVKM. Trimming removed 2 bases from V and 2 bases from J, with 10 bases in between. The CDR3: CASSLLQDTYEQYF. In nucleotides, the CDR3 is TGTGCCAGCAGTTTACTTCAGGATACCTACGAGCAGTACTTC.

V gene TRBV25-1 combines with J gene TRBJ2-5; D call uncertain. This CDR3 spans 16 amino acids. With 4 bases removed from V and 2 bases from J, the gap between germline ends came to 17 bases. Germline V gives CDR1 MGHDK, CDR2 SYGVNS. This CDR3 is CASSASSEFVQETQYF. CDR3 in DNA: TGTGCCAGCAGTGCCTCCTCGGAATTTGTACAAGAGACCCAGTACTTC.

The chain joins TRBV7-2 to TRBJ2-2; 7 nucleotides align to TRBD1. J lost 5 bases, V lost 3 bases, and 3 bases had no gene match. Germline CDR1 and CDR2: SGHTA and FQGNSA. The CDR3 has 14 residues. CDR3 in amino acids: CASSFNRGTGELFF. The DNA for the CDR3 is TGTGCCAGCAGCTTCAACAGGGGTACCGGGGAGCTGTTTTTT.

Comment on this clonotype: This may be a read error: a much more frequent sequence differs by one nucleotide. The chain recombines TRBV7-2 with TRBJ2-1; no reliable D call. The CDR3 sequence is 14 residues long. Per germline, CDR1 SGHTA and CDR2 FQGNSA. CDR3 region: CASSLDGSHNGQFF. As DNA, the CDR3 is TGTGCCAGCAGCTTAGATGGCAGCCACAATGGGCAGTTCTTC. Using reference TRBV7-2 and TRBJ2-1 for the parts outside the CDR3, the full variable domain is GAGVSQSPSNKVTEKGKDVELRCDPISGHTALYWYRQSLGQGLEFLIYFQGNSAPDKSGLPSDRFSAERTGGSVSTLTIQRTQQEDSAVYLCASSLDGSHNGQFFGPGTRLTVL.

This clonotype was counted ten times or more. The chain carries TRBV30 and TRBJ2-3; tentatively, D is TRBD2 (6 bases). CDR1 is GTSNPN and CDR2 is SVGIG in the germline V gene (reference sequence). Trimming left V 0 bases short and J 2 bases short, with 15 bases between. The CDR3 sequence is 16 residues long. The CDR3 reads CAWSVGGASYTDTQYF. In DNA form, the CDR3 reads TGTGCCTGGAGTGTAGGAGGGGCTAGCTACACAGATACGCAGTATTTT.

This clonotype was recorded at least ten times. CDR3 region: CASRTGGAGPEAFF. The DNA of the CDR3 is TGTGCCAGCAGAACAGGGGGCGCGGGCCCTGAAGCTTTCTTT. The rearrangement links TRBV28 to TRBJ1-1, with TRBD1 matching 9 bases. Germline V CDR1 and CDR2: MDHEN, SYDVKM. This CDR3 comprises 14 residues. The J segment lost 6 bases and the V segment lost 6 bases, leaving 8 bases of the junction unmatched.

This clonotype occurred many times. The genes are TRBV20-1 and TRBJ1-2; possibly TRBD1 for D (5 bases). The CDR3 runs to 16 residues. Germline assignment: CDR1 DFQATT and CDR2 SNEGSKA (reference sequence). Deletions cut 0 bases from V and 2 bases from J, with 16 bases between. The CDR3 DNA is TGCAGTGCTAGAGATCCGCTCCAGGGAACCAACTATGGCTACACCTTC. Translated: CSARDPLQGTNYGYTF.

The rearrangement links TRBV28 to TRBJ2-4; 8 bases are a match to TRBD2. Germline CDR1 MDHEN, CDR2 SYDVKM. The V segment lost 2 bases and the J segment 7 bases; nucleotides outside the gene matches: 7. The CDR3 length is 15 residues. DNA of the CDR3: TGTGCCAGCAGTTTACCCTTGACTAGCGCGAACATTCAGTACTTC. It is translated as CASSLPLTSANIQYF. The full variable domain, in which reference TRBV28 and TRBJ2-4 provide the parts outside the CDR3, is DVKVTQSSRYLVKRTGEKVFLECVQDMDHENMFWYRQDPGLGLRLIYFSYDVKMKEKGDIPEGYSVSREKKERFSLILESASTNQTSMYLCASSLPLTSANIQYFGAGTRLSVL.

A remark on this clonotype: This clone may be a read error of a much larger clone one base away. The J gene is TRBJ2-1, the V gene TRBV6-1, with D tentatively TRBD2 (6 bases). This CDR3 contains 16 residues. Germline CDR1 is MNHNS and CDR2 is SASEGT. Trimming removed 5 bases at V and 8 bases at J, with 22 bases between. In DNA, the CDR3 is TGTGCCAGCAGTACCCCCTGGGACTTGATAAACGATGAGCAGTTCTTC. This codes for CASSTPWDLINDEQFF.

The V and J genes are TRBV5-1 and TRBJ1-4, with 7 bases identical to TRBD1. Germline V CDR1 and CDR2: SGHRS, YFSETQ. This CDR3 spans 16 amino acids. The trim removed 0 bases at V and 5 bases at J, leaving 7 bases unmatched. Here the CDR3 DNA reads TGCGCCAGCAGCTTGGGGAACAGGGGAATGAATGAAAAACTGTTTTTT. Its protein product is CASSLGNRGMNEKLFF.

Worth noting for this clonotype: A much larger clone differs from this one at a single base, so this may be a read error. V and J are TRBV28 and TRBJ2-2; D is uncertain. The germline V and J ends were trimmed by 8 bases and 0 bases, with 16 bases remaining between them. CDR3 length: 16 residues. The germline CDR1 and CDR2 sequences are MDHEN and SYDVKM. CDR3 amino acids: CASGPFRGTNTGELFF. The DNA of the CDR3 is TGTGCCAGCGGTCCCTTTCGCGGTACGAACACCGGGGAGCTGTTTTTT. Complete variable domain (other parts from reference TRBV28 and TRBJ2-2): DVKVTQSSRYLVKRTGEKVFLECVQDMDHENMFWYRQDPGLGLRLIYFSYDVKMKEKGDIPEGYSVSREKKERFSLILESASTNQTSMYLCASGPFRGTNTGELFFGEGSRLTVL.

The chain combines TRBV20-1 with TRBJ2-2, with 9 bases aligning to TRBD2. The CDR3 extends over 16 amino acids. Germline assignment: CDR1 DFQATT and CDR2 SNEGSKA (reference sequence). Trimming cost V 6 bases and J 4 bases; bases outside gene matches: 12. CDR3 nucleotides: TGCAGTGCCCCTAAGGGCGGGAGGGCCATCACCGGGGAGCTGTTTTTT. Protein sequence: CSAPKGGRAITGELFF.

This clonotype was detected many times. The V gene is TRBV7-2, the J gene TRBJ1-2; 7 positions agree with TRBD1. J gave up 4 bases and V 5 bases, and 7 bases lay outside the gene matches. CDR3 length equals 14 residues. The germline V gene has CDR1 SGHTA and CDR2 FQGNSA. The CDR3 nucleotides are TGTGCCAGCAGCCTCACGGGACAGATCTATGGCTACACCTTC. Protein sequence: CASSLTGQIYGYTF.

In its sample, this clonotype was seen many times. V and J are TRBV18 and TRBJ1-1; D not certain. CDR3 length equals 14 residues. The germline gives CDR1 KGHSH, CDR2 LQKENI. V lost 3 bases, J lost 1 base, and 9 bases lay in between. The CDR3 DNA sequence: TGTGCCAGCTCACCTTCCGGTGAGAACACTGAAGCTTTCTTT. This translates into CASSPSGENTEAFF. Supplemented by reference TRBV18 and TRBJ1-1, the full variable domain reads NAGVMQNPRHLVRRRGQEARLRCSPMKGHSHVYWYRQLPEEGLKFMVYLQKENIIDESGMPKERFSAEFPKEGPSILRIQQVVRGDSAAYFCASSPSGENTEAFFGQGTRLTVV.